Each of the 16 T cell receptor beta chains below was sequenced from the same sample in a study of blood T cell repertoires in COVID-19. Only in-frame clones appear in the TCRdb table, and some are missing; sequencing was by immunoSEQ multiplex PCR. The table shows about 180,000 clones, with just over 85% occurring only once. Sample: peripheral blood. The receptors derive from a man aged 45-65 years with active or convalescent COVID-19.

The rearrangement links TRBV18 to TRBJ1-2, with 9 nucleotides matching TRBD1. This CDR3 is 15 amino acids long. Germline V lookup: CDR1 KGHSH, CDR2 LQKENI. V dropped 3 bases and J dropped 7; count of bases not matched to a gene: 9. The CDR3 is CASSPPGTGRGGYTF. CDR3 sequence (DNA): TGTGCCAGCTCACCTCCCGGGACAGGGAGGGGTGGCTACACCTTC.

The CDR3 nucleotides read TGTGCCACCAGCAGAGATCTGGGACAGCCCGAGGGGGAGACCCAGTACTTC. It codes for CATSRDLGQPEGETQYF. The chain employs TRBV15 and TRBJ2-5, with 7 bases fitting TRBD1. V lost 0 bases to trimming and J lost 5 bases; unmatched junction nucleotides: 12. CDR1 and CDR2 (germline): LNHNV, YYDKDF (reference sequence). This CDR3 has 17 amino acids. The entire variable domain, with the rest obtained from reference TRBV15 and TRBJ2-5, is as follows: DAMVIQNPRYQVTQFGKPVTLSCSQTLNHNVMYWYQQKSSQAPKLLFHYYDKDFNNEADTPDNFQSRRPNTSFCFLDIRSPGLGDTAMYLCATSRDLGQPEGETQYFGPGTRLLVL.

J is TRBJ2-7 and V is TRBV28; 10 positions agree with TRBD1. J gave up 1 base and V 9 bases, and 12 bases lay outside the gene matches. This CDR3 has 16 residues. CDR1 MDHEN and CDR2 SYDVKM come from the germline V gene. The DNA of the CDR3 is TGTGCCAGTGGTGTCCCGGGACAGGGGCGATCCTACGAGCAGTACTTC. Translation: CASGVPGQGRSYEQYF.

The rearrangement joins TRBV3-1 (or the pseudogene TRBV3-2) to TRBJ2-1, with 9 bases identical to TRBD2. The germline gives CDR1 LGHDT, CDR2 YNNKEL (reference sequence). V lost 5 bases, J lost 6 bases, and 5 bases stayed unmatched. CDR3 length: 14 residues. DNA of the CDR3: TGTGCCAGCAGCGCGGCTAGCGGGATCAATGAGCAGTTCTTC. Translation: CASSAASGINEQFF.

The chain recombines TRBV7-2 with TRBJ1-1; a weak D match, TRBD1 (6 bases). The germline V and J ends were trimmed by 6 bases and 0 bases, with 17 bases remaining between them. CDR1 is SGHTA and CDR2 is FQGNSA in the germline V gene. The CDR3 runs to 16 residues. The CDR3, as DNA: TGTGCCAGCAGTTTGTTAGGGGGGGGAATGAACACTGAAGCTTTCTTT. Encoded protein: CASSLLGGGMNTEAFF.

This sequence joins TRBV30 and TRBJ1-2; the D is unclear. In germline, CDR1 is GTSNPN, CDR2 SVGIG (reference sequence). The germline V and J ends were trimmed by 0 bases and 1 base, with 6 bases remaining between them. This CDR3 is built from 13 residues. Here the CDR3 DNA reads TGTGCCTGGAGTGTTAGCCTTAACTATGGCTACACCTTC. This sequence encodes CAWSVSLNYGYTF.

This clone was detected only once. The CDR3 bases are TGTGCCAGCAGCCTAAGGACAGACGATGGCTACACCTTC. This translates into CASSLRTDDGYTF. The rearrangement links TRBV3-1 (or the pseudogene TRBV3-2) to TRBJ1-2, with D perhaps matching TRBD1 (6 bases). The ends were cut back, 4 bases at V and 6 bases at J, with 12 bases in the middle. The CDR3 has 13 amino acids. Per the germline V gene, CDR1 is LGHDT and CDR2 is YNNKEL (reference sequence).

A single count supports this clone. V usage is TRBV28 and J usage is TRBJ2-7, with 13 bases aligning to TRBD2. Germline CDR1 reads MDHEN; CDR2 reads SYDVKM. This CDR3 spans 17 amino acids. V was pared by 2 bases and J by 0 bases, with 4 bases of the junction left unmatched. DNA for the CDR3: TGTGCCAGCAGTTTAGGGGGACTAGCGGGGAGCTCCTACGAGCAGTACTTC. Translation gives CASSLGGLAGSSYEQYF.

The chain has TRBV18 and TRBJ1-1, with D perhaps TRBD1 (6 bases). This CDR3 is built from 14 residues. V shed 2 bases and J shed 8 bases, with 15 bases lying between them. Per the germline V gene, CDR1 is KGHSH and CDR2 is LQKENI. The CDR3 DNA reads TGTGCCAGCTCACCAGCGGGGGCCCGCCGAGAAGCTTTCTTT. Encoded protein: CASSPAGARREAFF.

The rearrangement links TRBV7-3 to TRBJ2-1; D not resolved. CDR3 length: 12 residues. CDR1 SGHTA and CDR2 FQGTGA come from the germline V gene. The ends were cut back, 1 base at V and 10 bases at J, with 8 bases in the middle. The CDR3 DNA follows: TGTGCCAGCAGCTTAAACTCGCTGGAGCAGTTCTTC. Encoded protein: CASSLNSLEQFF.

This chain joins TRBV19 and TRBJ1-5; D possibly corresponds to TRBD1 (5 bases). Germline assignment: CDR1 LNHDA and CDR2 SQIVND (reference sequence). V dropped 7 bases and J dropped 3 bases, with 16 bases sitting between them. The CDR3 spans 15 residues. The DNA for the CDR3 is TGTGCCAGTACCCAGGGTAGGGGTAACAATCAGCCCCAGCATTTT. This codes for CASTQGRGNNQPQHF.

The chain uses TRBV7-6 and TRBJ2-1; 8 bases line up with TRBD2. The CDR3 covers 16 residues. The germline V gene has CDR1 SGHVS and CDR2 FNYEAQ. V lost 2 bases, J lost 6 bases, and 9 bases stayed unmatched. Here the CDR3 DNA reads TGTGCCAGCAGCTTAATAGGGCTAGCGGGTCCCAATGAGCAGTTCTTC. It yields the protein CASSLIGLAGPNEQFF. The full variable domain, its missing parts supplied by reference TRBV7-6 and TRBJ2-1, is GAGVSQSPRYKVTKRGQDVALRCDPISGHVSLYWYRQALGQGPEFLTYFNYEAQQDKSGLPNDRFSAERPEGSISTLTIQRTEQRDSAMYRCASSLIGLAGPNEQFFGPGTRLTVL.

J is TRBJ2-7 and V is TRBV5-1, with a tentative D call TRBD2 (5 bases). The CDR3 consists of 15 residues. Trimming left V 3 bases short and J 7 bases short, with 20 bases between. CDR1 and CDR2 (germline): SGHRS, YFSETQ. CDR3 sequence reads: CASSSGSLDPEEQYF. Here the CDR3 DNA reads TGCGCCAGCAGCTCCGGCTCACTAGATCCGGAGGAGCAGTACTTC.

V and J are TRBV7-2 and TRBJ2-3; the D gene is possibly TRBD2 (6 bases). Germline assignment: CDR1 SGHTA and CDR2 FQGNSA. V lost 0 bases, J lost 2 bases, and 6 bases lay in between. This CDR3 has 14 residues. CDR3 loop: CASSLADYTDTQYF. The CDR3 bases are TGTGCCAGCAGCTTAGCGGACTACACAGATACGCAGTATTTT. Supplemented by reference TRBV7-2 and TRBJ2-3, the full variable domain reads GAGVSQSPSNKVTEKGKDVELRCDPISGHTALYWYRQSLGQGLEFLIYFQGNSAPDKSGLPSDRFSAERTGGSVSTLTIQRTQQEDSAVYLCASSLADYTDTQYFGPGTRLTVL.

The chain is built from TRBV4-1 and TRBJ1-2; 8 bases align to TRBD1. V lost 5 bases and J lost 1; bases outside the gene matches: 3. The CDR3 is 14 amino acids. Germline loops: CDR1 MGHRA, CDR2 YSYEKL. The CDR3 DNA is TGCGCCAGCAGCAGACAGGGGTTTAACTATGGCTACACCTTC. This codes for CASSRQGFNYGYTF.

The rearrangement uses TRBV28 and TRBJ1-1, with 10 bases lining up with TRBD1. Germline V gives CDR1 MDHEN, CDR2 SYDVKM. Trimming removed 5 bases from V and 3 bases from J; junction bases left unmatched: 9. CDR3 length: 16 amino acids. CDR3 protein: CASSRRTGGKDTEAFF. For the CDR3, the DNA is TGTGCCAGCAGTAGAAGGACAGGGGGAAAGGACACTGAAGCTTTCTTT.